This record concerns one T cell receptor beta chain sequence. Using immunoSEQ multiplex PCR, the repertoire was profiled, and TCRdb retains in-frame clones only, with some absent. The sample shows tens of thousands of clones, about 91% of them seen only once. Germline V gene lookup returns CDR1 SGHAT and CDR2 FQNNGV. The CDR3 runs 19 residues. J lost 1 base, V lost 1 base, and 10 bases had no gene match. This sample was included in a study of blood T cell repertoires in COVID-19. Study-wide background: Specimens from acute and convalescent COVID-19 originated in the United States, Italy and Spain.

The chain combines TRBV11-2 with TRBJ2-5, with 12 bases identical to TRBD2. The receptor's source is a man aged 45-65 years with active COVID-19. Material: peripheral blood. CDR3 protein: CASSLGTSGTFASQETQYF. CDR3 nucleotides: TGTGCCAGCAGCTTAGGGACTAGCGGGACCTTCGCCTCCCAAGAGACCCAGTACTTC.